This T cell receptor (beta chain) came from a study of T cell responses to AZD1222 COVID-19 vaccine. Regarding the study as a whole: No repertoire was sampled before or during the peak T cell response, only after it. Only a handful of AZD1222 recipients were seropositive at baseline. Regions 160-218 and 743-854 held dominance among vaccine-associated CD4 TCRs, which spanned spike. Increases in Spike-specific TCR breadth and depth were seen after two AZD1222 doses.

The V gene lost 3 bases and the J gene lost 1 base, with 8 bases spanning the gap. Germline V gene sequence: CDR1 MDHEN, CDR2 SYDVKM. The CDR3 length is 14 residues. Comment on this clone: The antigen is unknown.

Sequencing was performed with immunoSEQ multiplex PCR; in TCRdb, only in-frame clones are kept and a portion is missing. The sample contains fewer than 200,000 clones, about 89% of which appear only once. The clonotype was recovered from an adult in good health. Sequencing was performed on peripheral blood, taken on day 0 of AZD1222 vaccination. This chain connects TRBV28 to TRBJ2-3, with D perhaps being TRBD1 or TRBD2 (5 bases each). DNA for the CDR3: TGTGCCAGCAGTTTTGGGACGGGCACAGATACGCAGTATTTT. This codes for CASSFGTGTDTQYF.